A selection of T cell receptor beta chains follows, all from one sample in a study of CD8 T cell repertoires and HIV-1 epitope variants. Their antigen targets remain unknown. Assay: immunoSEQ multiplex PCR; the TCRdb copy retains only in-frame clones and omits some. The data contain under 2,500 clones, about two thirds of them seen just once; the ten biggest clones take up roughly 50%. The source material was cultured CD8+ T cells derived from PBMCs. The origin of the receptors is a male donor with HIV. The CDR3 runs from the conserved cysteine through the conserved F or W. The D gene is left open where the match is weak. Size is stated for part of the rows, as once, few or many counts, or as a class when the clone is expanded.

V	J	size	D	CDR3	DNA
TRBV19	TRBJ2-2	.	.	CASSIADLAGELFF	TGTGCCAGTAGTATAGCCGACTTAGCCGGGGAGCTGTTTTTT
TRBV2	TRBJ2-1	large	.	CASSEGGTLNEQFF	TGTGCCAGCAGTGAGGGGGGGACATTGAATGAGCAGTTCTTC
TRBV27	TRBJ2-2	.	TRBD2	CASSPFASGFAGELFF	TGTGCCAGCAGTCCCTTCGCTAGCGGCTTTGCCGGGGAGCTGTTTTTT
TRBV19	TRBJ1-1	.	TRBD1	CAKIRDRGWTEAFF	TGTGCCAAGATAAGGGACAGGGGATGGACTGAAGCTTTCTTT
TRBV6-4	TRBJ2-3	.	.	CASSSRGVPDTQYF	TGTGCCAGCAGTTCAAGGGGGGTCCCAGATACGCAGTATTTT
TRBV4-3	TRBJ1-4	large	.	CASSQDSTGNIATNEKLFF	TGCGCCAGCAGCCAAGATTCAACGGGGAACATTGCAACTAATGAAAAACTGTTTTTT
TRBV11-3	TRBJ2-7	.	.	CASSLGRAYEQYF	TGTGCCAGCAGCTTAGGCAGGGCCTACGAGCAGTACTTC
TRBV19	TRBJ2-2	few	.	CASSTYGRTGELFF	TGTGCCAGTAGTACCTACGGGAGAACCGGGGAGCTGTTTTTT
TRBV28	TRBJ1-2	few	.	CASSADGNYGYTF	TGTGCCAGCAGTGCCGACGGAAACTATGGCTACACCTTC
TRBV28	TRBJ2-4	.	TRBD1	CASRSPRGQGAKNIQYF	TGTGCCAGCAGATCGCCTCGTGGACAGGGAGCCAAAAACATTCAGTACTTC
TRBV28	TRBJ2-7	.	.	CASSPSDYEQYF	TGTGCCAGCAGTCCAAGCGACTACGAGCAGTACTTC